This is a list of T cell receptor beta chains from one sample in a study. Sequencing was performed with immunoSEQ multiplex PCR; in TCRdb, only in-frame clones are kept and a portion is missing. The sample contains nearly 70,000 clones, around 93% of which appear only once. The sample comprised PBMCs. These TCRs come from a man aged 35 to 55 with rheumatoid arthritis. CDR3s include the opening cysteine and the closing phenylalanine or tryptophan. The D gene is left open where the match is weak. Expanded clones get a size class; other rows say once, few or many, or leave the size out.

clone_size | j_call | d_call | v_call | cdr3_nt | cdr3_aa
NA | TRBJ2-3 | TRBD2 | TRBV7-2 | TGTGCCAGCGGCGGCGCGGGAGGAGATACGCAGTATTTT | CASGGAGGDTQYF
NA | TRBJ2-1 | NA | TRBV11-1 | TGTGCCAGCAGAAATACCGGGACACGGAATGAGCAGTTCTTC | CASRNTGTRNEQFF
NA | TRBJ1-2 | NA | TRBV30 | TGTGCCTGGAGTGACAGGGTCGCTGGCTACACCTTC | CAWSDRVAGYTF
NA | TRBJ1-1 | NA | TRBV24-1 | TGTGCCACCAGTGGCAGGGGGAACACTGAAGCTTTCTTT | CATSGRGNTEAFF
NA | TRBJ2-7 | NA | TRBV25-1 | TGTGCCAGCAGTGAATCGTGGGGTTTGAGGTACGAGCAGTACTTC | CASSESWGLRYEQYF
NA | TRBJ1-5 | NA | TRBV7-2 | TGTGCCAGCAGCTTAACGAGGGCCCTTGGTCAGCCCCAGCATTTT | CASSLTRALGQPQHF
NA | TRBJ1-5 | NA | TRBV5-6 | TGTGCCAGCAGCTTGATACAGGGAGGGGCCCAGCATTTT | CASSLIQGGAQHF
NA | TRBJ1-2 | NA | TRBV3-1/TRBV3-2 | TGTGCCAGCAGCCCCAGGTCAGGGCTAAACAACTATGGCTACACCTTC | CASSPRSGLNNYGYTF
NA | TRBJ1-1 | TRBD1 | TRBV6-1 | TGTGCCAGCAGTGAAGTACAGGGGACAGCTGAAGCTTTCTTT | CASSEVQGTAEAFF
NA | TRBJ2-5 | TRBD1 | TRBV2 | TGTGCCAGCAGTGGGACAGGGTCTTGGGAGACCCAGTACTTC | CASSGTGSWETQYF
NA | TRBJ2-5 | TRBD1 | TRBV7-2 | TGTGCCAGCAGGAAGACAGGGAGAGAGACCCAGTACTTC | CASRKTGRETQYF
NA | TRBJ2-1 | NA | TRBV12-3/TRBV12-4 | TGTGCCAGCAGTTTTCTCGTTGAGCAGTTCTTC | CASSFLVEQFF
NA | TRBJ2-6 | TRBD1 | TRBV7-2 | TGTGCCAGCAGCTTAGGAGGGACAGCGAGCTCTGGGGCCAACGTCCTGACTTTC | CASSLGGTASSGANVLTF
NA | TRBJ1-5 | TRBD1 | TRBV5-6 | TGTGCCAGCAGCCGCTGGGACAGGGGGCTTGCTGTGAATCAGCCCCAGCATTTT | CASSRWDRGLAVNQPQHF
NA | TRBJ2-3 | NA | TRBV4-2 | TGTGCCAGCAGCCAAGATGGAGCCCGTGCATGGGCAGATACGCAGTATTTT | CASSQDGARAWADTQYF
NA | TRBJ1-5 | NA | TRBV6-5 | TGTGCCAGCAGTTACCTTGCATCGGCTAATCAGCCCCAGCATTTT | CASSYLASANQPQHF
NA | TRBJ1-1 | TRBD1 | TRBV29-1 | TGCAGCGTAGCCGACAGGGAATGGACTGAAGCTTTCTTT | CSVADREWTEAFF
NA | TRBJ2-5 | TRBD2 | TRBV27 | TGTGCCAGCAGTCCTAACTTAGCGGGAACCAAAGAGACCCAGTACTTC | CASSPNLAGTKETQYF
once | TRBJ2-4 | NA | TRBV28 | TGTGCCAGCAGCCGAACATACAGGGTGTCCAAAAACATTCAGTACTTC | CASSRTYRVSKNIQYF
NA | TRBJ2-2 | TRBD2 | TRBV3-1/TRBV3-2 | TGTGCCAGCAGCCATCGGGCTAGCGGGGGAACCGGGGAGCTGTTTTTT | CASSHRASGGTGELFF
once | TRBJ2-7 | TRBD2 | TRBV7-9 | TGTGCCAGCAGCTTAGTGGGACTAGCGGACAAAGAGCAGTACTTC | CASSLVGLADKEQYF
NA | TRBJ1-4 | NA | TRBV19 | TGTGCCAGTAGTATAGGACAGACGTATAATGAAAAACTGTTTTTT | CASSIGQTYNEKLFF
once | TRBJ2-1 | NA | TRBV5-1 | TGCGCCAGCAGCTTGGTCAGCGGCGACTACAATGAGCAGTTCTTC | CASSLVSGDYNEQFF
NA | TRBJ2-2 | TRBD2 | TRBV5-1 | TGCGCCAGCAGCACCGGACTAGCGGGAGGCCCCTCCACCGGGGAGCTGTTTTTT | CASSTGLAGGPSTGELFF
NA | TRBJ2-2 | TRBD2 | TRBV19 | TGTGCCAGTAGGCGGGGGGGGAACACCGGGGAGCTGTTTTTT | CASRRGGNTGELFF
NA | TRBJ1-1 | NA | TRBV7-2 | TGTGCCAGCAGCGGCAGCTACACTGAAGCTTTCTTT | CASSGSYTEAFF
NA | TRBJ2-3 | TRBD1 | TRBV7-3 | TGTGCCAGCAGCTGGCTTGGGACAGAAACAGATACGCAGTATTTT | CASSWLGTETDTQYF
NA | TRBJ2-7 | NA | TRBV19 | TGTGCCAGTAGTGAGAGGGCAGGGATCGAGCAGTACTTC | CASSERAGIEQYF
NA | TRBJ2-1 | TRBD2 | TRBV24-1 | TGTGCCACCAGTGATATCGGACTAGCGGCGGTCAACTCCTACAATGAGCAGTTCTTC | CATSDIGLAAVNSYNEQFF
NA | TRBJ2-1 | TRBD2 | TRBV4-2 | TGTGCCAGCAGCCCGGGTGGAACAGGACTAGCGGGAGCTGAGCAGTTCTTC | CASSPGGTGLAGAEQFF
NA | TRBJ1-1 | NA | TRBV13 | TGTGCCAGCAGCTTAAGACCTCCGGGGACTGAAGCTTTCTTT | CASSLRPPGTEAFF